Below are 29 T cell receptor beta chains sequenced from a single sample in a study of T cell responses to AZD1222 COVID-19 vaccine. Generated by immunoSEQ multiplex PCR, the TCRdb table keeps only in-frame clones and is missing some. There are about 120,000 clones in the sample; approximately 91% occur only once, and roughly 6.3% lies in the top ten. Sequenced here: peripheral blood, sampled on day 0 of AZD1222 vaccination. The receptors come from an adult in good health.

The V gene is TRBV19, the J gene TRBJ1-5; weak D call: TRBD1 (5 bases). Trimming cost V 2 bases and J 5 bases, with 10 bases left between them. Per germline, CDR1 LNHDA and CDR2 SQIVND (reference sequence). This CDR3 is built from 14 residues. CDR3 DNA: TGTGCCAGTAGTATATGGGGGGTCTATCAGCCCCAGCATTTT. Its translation: CASSIWGVYQPQHF.

This rearrangement joins TRBV5-1 to TRBJ2-5, with 7 bases matching TRBD1. The CDR3 consists of 14 residues. Germline V CDR1 and CDR2: SGHRS, YFSETQ. Trimming cost V 2 bases and J 4 bases; bases outside gene matches: 5. CDR3 loop: CASSFQQGLETQYF. The CDR3 nucleotides are TGCGCCAGCAGCTTCCAACAGGGGTTAGAGACCCAGTACTTC.

This clone showed up just once. J is TRBJ2-7 and V is TRBV2; 11 bases are shared with TRBD1. Germline CDR1 is SNHLY and CDR2 is FYNNEI. CDR3 length equals 16 residues. V gave up 0 bases and J gave up 6 bases; unmatched junction bases: 7. The CDR3 region has the DNA TGTGCCAGCAGTGAAGCGCGGGACAGGGGGGCTTCCGAGCAGTACTTC. Protein sequence: CASSEARDRGASEQYF.

About this clone: This likely comes from a read error, as the CDR3 has no conserved phenylalanine or tryptophan at its end. It is unclear where the CDR3 begins or ends on the DNA, so no DNA is shown, and the CDR3 is as TCRdb lists it. This rearrangement joins TRBV7-2 to TRBJ1-6. A total of 12 residues make up the CDR3, ends included. CDR1 is SGHTA, CDR2 FQGNSA, per germline. CDR3: CASSPLVWGGFS.

The J gene is TRBJ2-5, the V gene TRBV11-2, with D unresolved. CDR1 SGHAT and CDR2 FQNNGV come from the germline V gene. V was cut by 5 bases and J by 5 bases, with 9 bases left in between. The CDR3 runs to 12 residues. CDR3 coding DNA: TGTGCCAGCAGCCCCCAAAGGGAGACCCAGTACTTC. Its translation: CASSPQRETQYF. Looking up the rest from reference TRBV11-2 and TRBJ2-5 gives the full variable domain: EAGVAQSPRYKIIEKRQSVAFWCNPISGHATLYWYQQILGQGPKLLIQFQNNGVVDDSQLPKDRFSAERLKGVDSTLKIQPAKLEDSAVYLCASSPQRETQYFGPGTRLLVL.

This chain connects TRBV12-5 to TRBJ1-4; 11 nucleotides align to TRBD1. V gave up 5 bases and J gave up 8 bases; unmatched junction bases: 7. This CDR3 has 15 residues. From germline, CDR1 is LGHNT and CDR2 FRNRAP. The CDR3 DNA reads as TGTGCTAGTGGTCCCCCAGGGACAGGGGGAGAAAAACTGTTTTTT. It encodes CASGPPGTGGEKLFF.

The genes are TRBV7-6 and TRBJ2-2; D is uncertain. The CDR3 extends over 12 amino acids. V gave up 6 bases and J gave up 4 bases, with 6 bases separating them. Looked up from germline, CDR1 is SGHVS and CDR2 is FNYEAQ. CDR3 nucleotide sequence: TGTGCCAGCAGTCATATCACCGGGGAGCTGTTTTTT. It yields the protein CASSHITGELFF.

The chain couples TRBV5-1 to TRBJ1-5; D remains unclear. Trimming stripped 0 bases from V and 3 bases from J, with 7 bases between. Germline loops: CDR1 SGHRS, CDR2 YFSETQ. The CDR3 consists of 14 residues. The CDR3 sequence: CASSLGDNNQPQHF. The CDR3 DNA reads as TGCGCCAGCAGCTTGGGAGATAACAATCAGCCCCAGCATTTT.

V is TRBV18 and J is TRBJ1-3; weak D call: TRBD1 (5 bases). In germline, CDR1 is KGHSH, CDR2 LQKENI. There are 17 residues in the CDR3. Trimming took off 1 base at V and 0 bases at J, with 13 bases between the two ends. In DNA form, the CDR3 reads TGTGCCAGCTCACCACTCACAGGTGGGGCCTCTGGAAACACCATATATTTT. Translating gives CASSPLTGGASGNTIYF.

The chain combines TRBV30 with TRBJ1-5; 9 positions match TRBD1. After removal of 0 bases from V and 1 base from J, the junction contained 1 base not matched to a gene. Looked up from germline, CDR1 is GTSNPN and CDR2 is SVGIG (reference sequence). CDR3 length equals 15 residues. The CDR3 DNA sequence: TGTGCCTGGAGTGTGGGGACAGGGAGCAATCAGCCCCAGCATTTT. The encoded protein is CAWSVGTGSNQPQHF. Using reference TRBV30 and TRBJ1-5 for the parts outside the CDR3, the full variable domain is SQTIHQWPATLVQPVGSPLSLECTVEGTSNPNLYWYRQAAGRGLQLLFYSVGIGQISSEVPQNLSASRPQDRQFILSSKKLLLSDSGFYLCAWSVGTGSNQPQHFGDGTRLSIL.

J is TRBJ2-7 and V is TRBV6-1, with TRBD1 matching over 9 bases. Trimming took 0 bases from V and 3 from J; bases not matched to a gene: 0. From germline, CDR1 is MNHNS and CDR2 SASEGT. This CDR3 is built from 14 residues. In DNA, the CDR3 is TGTGCCAGCAGTGAAGCGGGACAGGGCTACGAGCAGTACTTC. Protein product: CASSEAGQGYEQYF.

The CDR3 region has the DNA TGTGCCAGTAGACCCGAACGGGCAGGGGGCGGATTTTGGCAGCCCCAGCATTTT. Translated, it gives CASRPERAGGGFWQPQHF. The chain combines TRBV19 with TRBJ1-5; 8 bases are a match to TRBD1. CDR1 and CDR2 from the germline V gene are LNHDA and SQIVND (reference sequence). Trimming at V came to 6 bases and at J to 7 bases, leaving 20 bases not matched to a gene. The CDR3 consists of 18 residues.

The gene calls are TRBV7-6 and TRBJ1-6; no clear D. V shed 5 bases and J shed 8 bases, with 13 bases lying between them. CDR3 size: 14 residues. Germline assignment: CDR1 SGHVS and CDR2 FNYEAQ. The chain's CDR3 is CASSQTQTYSPLHF. The DNA for the CDR3 is TGTGCCAGCAGCCAGACCCAAACCTATTCACCCCTCCACTTT.

This clone was detected once. In DNA form, the CDR3 reads TGTGCCAGCAGCTTGGGCAGGGGCAAGAATTCACCCCTCCACTTT. Residues: CASSLGRGKNSPLHF. The V and J genes are TRBV11-2 and TRBJ1-6; TRBD1 is a possible D gene (6 bases). CDR3 length: 15 amino acids. Germline V gives CDR1 SGHAT, CDR2 FQNNGV. Deletions cut 3 bases from V and 7 bases from J, with 13 bases between.

This clone has a single count. The V and J genes are TRBV4-3 and TRBJ1-5; D uncertain. CDR1 LGHNA and CDR2 YSLEER come from the germline V gene. The V end was cut by 0 bases, the J end by 7 bases, with 7 bases between. The CDR3 has 13 amino acids. Written as DNA, the CDR3 is TGCGCCAGCAGCCAAGATCGGGCACAGCCCCAGCATTTT. Translated, it gives CASSQDRAQPQHF.

The chain recombines TRBV5-5 with TRBJ2-6, with D unresolved. Germline V gene lookup returns CDR1 SGHKS and CDR2 YYEKEE (reference sequence). The CDR3 has 14 amino acids. V was shortened by 10 bases and J by 0 bases, with 11 bases between the two germline ends. The CDR3 reads CAGGRYSGANVLTF. CDR3 DNA sequence: TGTGCCGGCGGAAGGTACTCTGGGGCCAACGTCCTGACTTTC.

CDR3 sequence reads: CSEGGRFF. The DNA of the CDR3 is TGCAGCGAGGGGGGGAGGTTCTTC. The chain carries TRBV29-1 and TRBJ2-1; possible D gene TRBD2, 7 bases. Trimming left V 7 bases short and J 15 bases short, with 10 bases between. Germline loops: CDR1 SQVTM, CDR2 ANQGSEA. There are 8 residues in the CDR3.

The rearrangement uses TRBV30 and TRBJ1-5, with D possibly TRBD1 on 6 matching bases. The germline CDR1 and CDR2 sequences are GTSNPN and SVGIG (reference sequence). This CDR3 has 14 residues. The V end lost 4 bases, the J end lost 7 bases, and 17 bases lay between the germline ends. The CDR3 region is CAWTPQGTGQPQHF. The DNA of the CDR3 is TGTGCCTGGACTCCGCAGGGGACGGGGCAGCCCCAGCATTTT.

V gene TRBV3-1 (or the pseudogene TRBV3-2) combines with J gene TRBJ1-5; D unresolved. Trimming took off 4 bases at V and 8 bases at J, with 12 bases between the two ends. Germline V gene data show CDR1 as LGHDT and CDR2 as YNNKEL (reference sequence). CDR3 length: 13 amino acids. The CDR3 here is CASSPADSKPQHF. The CDR3 bases are TGTGCCAGCAGCCCCGCCGACTCGAAGCCCCAGCATTTT.

The chain uses TRBV19 and TRBJ1-6; no firm D call. Germline V gene data show CDR1 as LNHDA and CDR2 as SQIVND (reference sequence). Trimming removed 5 bases at V and 8 bases at J, with 16 bases between. The CDR3 is made up of 15 amino acids. CDR3 nucleotide sequence: TGTGCCAGTAGTGACGGGCCCGCTCCTTATTCACCCCTCCACTTT. This encodes CASSDGPAPYSPLHF.

V is TRBV5-6 and J is TRBJ2-1; 7 nucleotides agree with TRBD2. The V and J ends lost 3 bases and 9 bases, in that order; junction bases with no gene match: 0. The CDR3 is 11 amino acids. The V gene's germline CDR1 is SGHDT and CDR2 YYEEEE. The CDR3 DNA sequence: TGTGCCAGCAGCTGGGGGGGTGAGCAGTTCTTC. Its protein product is CASSWGGEQFF.

Details on this clone: Within the sample, other DNA sequences also encode this same CDR3. The rearrangement uses TRBV5-1 and TRBJ1-5; D is possibly TRBD1 (5 bases). V lost 0 bases and J 2 bases, leaving 6 bases between the germline ends. The CDR3 has 14 amino acids. Germline V gene sequence: CDR1 SGHRS, CDR2 YFSETQ. This CDR3 reads CASSLEGGNQPQHF. The DNA of the CDR3 is TGCGCCAGCAGCTTGGAAGGGGGCAATCAGCCCCAGCATTTT.

The chain combines TRBV11-2 with TRBJ2-7; a weak D match, TRBD1 (5 bases). This CDR3 is 15 amino acids long. The V gene lost 4 bases and the J gene lost 2 bases, with 15 bases spanning the gap. Looked up from germline, CDR1 is SGHAT and CDR2 is FQNNGV. The CDR3: CASSSRFPGTYEQYF. DNA of the CDR3: TGTGCCAGCAGCTCCAGATTCCCAGGGACCTACGAGCAGTACTTC. The variable domain in full, completed from reference TRBV11-2 and TRBJ2-7, reads EAGVAQSPRYKIIEKRQSVAFWCNPISGHATLYWYQQILGQGPKLLIQFQNNGVVDDSQLPKDRFSAERLKGVDSTLKIQPAKLEDSAVYLCASSSRFPGTYEQYFGPGTRLTVT.

The V call is TRBV9, the J call TRBJ1-6; 8 nucleotides match TRBD1. V dropped 3 bases and J dropped 2; count of bases not matched to a gene: 1. Germline lookup yields CDR1 SGDLS and CDR2 YYNGEE. The CDR3 runs to 15 residues. The CDR3 DNA is TGTGCCAGCAGCGGCAGGGGGCCCTATAATTCACCCCTCCACTTT. Its protein product is CASSGRGPYNSPLHF.

J is TRBJ1-2 and V is TRBV2; D might be TRBD1 (6 bases). V was cut by 6 bases and J by 0 bases, with 11 bases left in between. Germline V gene sequence: CDR1 SNHLY, CDR2 FYNNEI. The CDR3 spans 14 residues. CDR3: CASSRDTSNYGYTF. The CDR3, as DNA: TGTGCCAGCAGCCGGGACACTTCTAACTATGGCTACACCTTC.

The chain carries TRBV11-2 and TRBJ2-7, with a possible D match to TRBD2 (6 bases). V was trimmed by 5 bases and J by 1 base, leaving 12 bases between them. The CDR3 covers 14 residues. Germline V lookup: CDR1 SGHAT, CDR2 FQNNGV. The DNA of the CDR3 is TGTGCCAGCAGCCGGGACTTGACTTCCTACGAGCAGTACTTC. Amino acids: CASSRDLTSYEQYF.

The chain recombines TRBV28 with TRBJ1-2, with 9 nucleotides matching TRBD1. Germline V gene sequence: CDR1 MDHEN, CDR2 SYDVKM. This CDR3 has 14 residues. The ends lost 2 bases at V and 8 bases at J; junction bases unmatched: 6. The CDR3 sequence: CASSLIDRGTGYTF. The CDR3 DNA is TGTGCCAGCAGTTTAATCGACAGGGGGACCGGCTACACCTTC.

This chain joins TRBV30 and TRBJ1-2, with D unclear. The germline V gene encodes CDR1 GTSNPN and CDR2 SVGIG (reference sequence). The length of the CDR3 is 14 residues. The V gene lost 0 bases and the J gene lost 4 bases, with 12 bases spanning the gap. The CDR3 sequence is CAWSVLGRGYGYTF. The CDR3 DNA follows: TGTGCCTGGAGTGTACTTGGGCGCGGCTATGGCTACACCTTC.

J is TRBJ1-1 and V is TRBV15; the match to TRBD1 covers 7 bases. The ends lost 5 bases at V and 2 bases at J; junction bases unmatched: 11. The CDR3 loop spans 16 amino acids. Looked up from germline, CDR1 is LNHNV and CDR2 is YYDKDF (reference sequence). In DNA, the CDR3 is TGTGCCACCAGCCCTTCCACAGGGGCCCCCAACACTGAAGCTTTCTTT. This gives the protein CATSPSTGAPNTEAFF.